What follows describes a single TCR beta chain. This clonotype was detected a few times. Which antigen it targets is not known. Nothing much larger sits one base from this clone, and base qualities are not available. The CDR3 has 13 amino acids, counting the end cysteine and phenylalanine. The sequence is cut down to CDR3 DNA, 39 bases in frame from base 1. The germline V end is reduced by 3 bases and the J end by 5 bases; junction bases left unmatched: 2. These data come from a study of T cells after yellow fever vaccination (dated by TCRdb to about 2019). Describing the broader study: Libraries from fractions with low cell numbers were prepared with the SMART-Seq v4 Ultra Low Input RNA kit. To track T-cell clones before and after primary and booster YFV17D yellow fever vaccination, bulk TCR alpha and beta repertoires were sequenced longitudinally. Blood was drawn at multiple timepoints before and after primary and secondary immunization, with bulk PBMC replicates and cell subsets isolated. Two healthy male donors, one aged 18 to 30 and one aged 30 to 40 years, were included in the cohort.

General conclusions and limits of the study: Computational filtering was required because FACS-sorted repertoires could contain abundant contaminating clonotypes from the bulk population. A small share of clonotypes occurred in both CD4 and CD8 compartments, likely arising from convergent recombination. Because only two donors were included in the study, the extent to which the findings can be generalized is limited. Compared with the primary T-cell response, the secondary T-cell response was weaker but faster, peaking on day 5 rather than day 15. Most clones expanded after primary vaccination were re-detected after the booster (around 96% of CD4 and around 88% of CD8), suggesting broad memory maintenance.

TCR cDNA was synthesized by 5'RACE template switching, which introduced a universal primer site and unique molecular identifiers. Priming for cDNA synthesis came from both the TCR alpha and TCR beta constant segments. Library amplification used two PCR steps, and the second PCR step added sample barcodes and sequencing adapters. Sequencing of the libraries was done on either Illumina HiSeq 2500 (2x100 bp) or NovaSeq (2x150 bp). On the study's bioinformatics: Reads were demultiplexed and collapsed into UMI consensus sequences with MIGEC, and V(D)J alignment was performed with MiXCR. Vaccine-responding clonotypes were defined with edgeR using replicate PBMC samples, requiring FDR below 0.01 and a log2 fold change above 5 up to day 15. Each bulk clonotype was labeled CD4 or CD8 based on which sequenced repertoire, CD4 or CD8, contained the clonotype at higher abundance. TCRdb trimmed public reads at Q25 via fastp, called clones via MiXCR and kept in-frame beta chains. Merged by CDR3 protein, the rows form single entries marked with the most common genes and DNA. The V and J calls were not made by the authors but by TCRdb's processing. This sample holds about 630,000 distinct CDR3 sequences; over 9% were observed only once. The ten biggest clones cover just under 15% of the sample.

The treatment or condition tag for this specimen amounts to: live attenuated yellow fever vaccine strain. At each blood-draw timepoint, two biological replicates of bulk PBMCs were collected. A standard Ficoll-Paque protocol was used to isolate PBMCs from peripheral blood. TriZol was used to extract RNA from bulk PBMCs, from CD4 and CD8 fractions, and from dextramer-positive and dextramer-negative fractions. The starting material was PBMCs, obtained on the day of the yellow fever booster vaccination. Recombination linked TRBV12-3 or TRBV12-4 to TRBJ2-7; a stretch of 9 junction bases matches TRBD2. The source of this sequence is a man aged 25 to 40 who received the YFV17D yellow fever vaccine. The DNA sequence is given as TGTGCCAGCAGTTTTTCTAGCGGGGACGAGCAGTACTTC. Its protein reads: CASSFSSGDEQYF.